A selection of T cell receptor beta chains follows, all from one sample in a study of blood T cell repertoires in COVID-19. Sequenced by immunoSEQ multiplex PCR; TCRdb stores in-frame clones only, minus some. The data contain about 90,000 clones, about 80% of them singletons. The sequenced sample was peripheral blood. Receptors were obtained from a woman aged 70-85 years with acute or convalescent COVID-19. Each CDR3 is given with its conserved first and last residue. The order of the fields is J gene, V gene, D gene, clone size, CDR3 DNA, CDR3 protein. D genes are given only for firm matches. Clone size is stated in some rows and not others, as once, few, many or a class when expanded.

j_call: TRBJ2-5
v_call: TRBV5-6
d_call: TRBD2
clone_size: NA
cdr3_nt: TGTGCCAGCAGCTTGCCGGGACTAGCGGGCGGGGGCTATGAGACCCAGTACTTC
cdr3_aa: CASSLPGLAGGGYETQYF

j_call: TRBJ1-2
v_call: TRBV30
d_call: NA
clone_size: few
cdr3_nt: TGTGCCTGGGGGGACACACTGGGCTATGGCTACACCTTC
cdr3_aa: CAWGDTLGYGYTF

j_call: TRBJ1-3
v_call: TRBV28
d_call: NA
clone_size: once
cdr3_nt: TGTGCCAGCAGTCCGGGAGGACCCCCCTCTGGAAACACCATATATTTT
cdr3_aa: CASSPGGPPSGNTIYF

j_call: TRBJ1-5
v_call: TRBV6-2/TRBV6-3
d_call: TRBD1
clone_size: NA
cdr3_nt: TGTGCCAGCAGTTACGGGACAGAGTTCAATCAGCCCCAGCATTTT
cdr3_aa: CASSYGTEFNQPQHF

j_call: TRBJ2-1
v_call: TRBV6-6
d_call: TRBD2
clone_size: NA
cdr3_nt: TGTGCCAGCAGTAAGACTAGCGGGAGTTTCAATGAGCAGTTCTTC
cdr3_aa: CASSKTSGSFNEQFF

j_call: TRBJ2-2
v_call: TRBV3-1/TRBV3-2
d_call: TRBD2
clone_size: NA
cdr3_nt: TGTGCCAGCAGCCAAGAATATAGCGGGGGGGCCGGGAACACCGGGGAGCTGTTTTTT
cdr3_aa: CASSQEYSGGAGNTGELFF

j_call: TRBJ1-1
v_call: TRBV28
d_call: NA
clone_size: NA
cdr3_nt: TGTGCCAGCATGGAGGGTTGGTATGAAGCTTTCTTT
cdr3_aa: CASMEGWYEAFF

j_call: TRBJ2-7
v_call: TRBV2
d_call: NA
clone_size: few
cdr3_nt: TGTGCCAGCAGGGCGACGGGACTCTACGAGCAGTACTTC
cdr3_aa: CASRATGLYEQYF

j_call: TRBJ2-7
v_call: TRBV28
d_call: NA
clone_size: NA
cdr3_nt: TGTGCCAGCAGTTTACTCCCAGGGTCCTACGAGCAGTACTTC
cdr3_aa: CASSLLPGSYEQYF

j_call: TRBJ1-1
v_call: TRBV12-3/TRBV12-4
d_call: NA
clone_size: once
cdr3_nt: TGTGCCAGCAGTTTGAAGCCGAACACTGAAGCTTTCTTT
cdr3_aa: CASSLKPNTEAFF

j_call: TRBJ1-2
v_call: TRBV6-5
d_call: NA
clone_size: once
cdr3_nt: TGTGCCAGCAGTTACGGGGCACATTCTAACTATGGCTACACCTTC
cdr3_aa: CASSYGAHSNYGYTF

j_call: TRBJ2-2
v_call: TRBV7-8
d_call: TRBD1
clone_size: NA
cdr3_nt: TGTGCCAGCAGCTTAGACAACAGGGGGGTAATCCCCGGGGAGCTGTTTTTT
cdr3_aa: CASSLDNRGVIPGELFF

j_call: TRBJ1-6
v_call: TRBV4-3
d_call: NA
clone_size: few
cdr3_nt: TGCGCCAGCAGCCAAGATGGGGGCAGCAATTCACCCCTCCACTTT
cdr3_aa: CASSQDGGSNSPLHF

j_call: TRBJ2-1
v_call: TRBV7-6
d_call: TRBD2
clone_size: NA
cdr3_nt: TGTGCCAGCAGTTCGGCGAGTAGCGGGAGGGGTGAGCAGTTCTTC
cdr3_aa: CASSSASSGRGEQFF

j_call: TRBJ2-1
v_call: TRBV11-2
d_call: TRBD2
clone_size: NA
cdr3_nt: TGTGCCAGCAGAAAAACGGGGGGAGGTGAGCAGTTCTTC
cdr3_aa: CASRKTGGGEQFF

j_call: TRBJ1-2
v_call: TRBV5-4
d_call: NA
clone_size: once
cdr3_nt: TGTGCCAGCAGCTTGTGGGGGGTGGAGCGGACCGGCTACACCTTC
cdr3_aa: CASSLWGVERTGYTF

j_call: TRBJ1-6
v_call: TRBV2
d_call: TRBD1
clone_size: few
cdr3_nt: TGTGCCAGCGGACAGGGGGCCCCTTGGAATTCACCCCTCCACTTT
cdr3_aa: CASGQGAPWNSPLHF

j_call: TRBJ2-7
v_call: TRBV14
d_call: NA
clone_size: few
cdr3_nt: TGTGCCAGCAGCCACACCTACGAGCAGTACTTC
cdr3_aa: CASSHTYEQYF

j_call: TRBJ2-7
v_call: TRBV2
d_call: NA
clone_size: NA
cdr3_nt: TGTGCCAGCAGTGATATATTAGTGGGCGGGATGTACGAGCAGTACTTC
cdr3_aa: CASSDILVGGMYEQYF

j_call: TRBJ2-1
v_call: TRBV27
d_call: TRBD2
clone_size: NA
cdr3_nt: TGTGCCAGCAGTTTATTACAGCGGGGGTACAATGAGCAGTTCTTC
cdr3_aa: CASSLLQRGYNEQFF

j_call: TRBJ2-2
v_call: TRBV7-3
d_call: TRBD1
clone_size: NA
cdr3_nt: TGTGCCAGCAGCTTAATGTCGGCAGGGGGCGGCGGGGAGCTGTTTTTT
cdr3_aa: CASSLMSAGGGGELFF

j_call: TRBJ2-5
v_call: TRBV3-1/TRBV3-2
d_call: NA
clone_size: NA
cdr3_nt: TGTGCCAGCAGACTCAGGGGAGAAGAGACCCAGTACTTC
cdr3_aa: CASRLRGEETQYF

j_call: TRBJ2-1
v_call: TRBV7-9
d_call: TRBD1
clone_size: NA
cdr3_nt: TGTGCCAGCCAACAGGGGTTCTCCTACAATGAGCAGTTCTTC
cdr3_aa: CASQQGFSYNEQFF

j_call: TRBJ1-1
v_call: TRBV3-1/TRBV3-2
d_call: TRBD1
clone_size: once
cdr3_nt: TGTGCCAGCAGCCTCAGGACAGGGGGCGGGACTGAAGCTTTCTTT
cdr3_aa: CASSLRTGGGTEAFF

j_call: TRBJ2-1
v_call: TRBV5-1
d_call: NA
clone_size: NA
cdr3_nt: TGCGCCAGCAGCTTGGCCGCGGGCCCCTCCTACAATGAGCAGTTCTTC
cdr3_aa: CASSLAAGPSYNEQFF

j_call: TRBJ2-5
v_call: TRBV7-8
d_call: TRBD1
clone_size: NA
cdr3_nt: TGTGCCAGCAGCCCCCCGGGCAGGGGGAAGGAGACCCAGTACTTC
cdr3_aa: CASSPPGRGKETQYF

j_call: TRBJ2-4
v_call: TRBV7-8
d_call: NA
clone_size: NA
cdr3_nt: TGTGCCAGCAGCTTAGCATGGCAGGGACTTGCCCAAACCATTCAGTACTTC
cdr3_aa: CASSLAWQGLAQTIQYF

j_call: TRBJ2-5
v_call: TRBV19
d_call: TRBD2
clone_size: NA
cdr3_nt: TGTGCCAGTAGTATTGCGGGAGCACAAGAGACCCAGTACTTC
cdr3_aa: CASSIAGAQETQYF

j_call: TRBJ2-5
v_call: TRBV5-4
d_call: TRBD2
clone_size: once
cdr3_nt: TGTGCCAGCAGCTGGGTAGCGGGGGTACAAGAGACCCAGTACTTC
cdr3_aa: CASSWVAGVQETQYF

j_call: TRBJ1-2
v_call: TRBV7-3
d_call: TRBD1
clone_size: once
cdr3_nt: TGTGCCAGCAGCTTAAAACCGTCGCCCAGGGGGCATCAGAACTATGGCTACACCTTC
cdr3_aa: CASSLKPSPRGHQNYGYTF

j_call: TRBJ2-5
v_call: TRBV5-1
d_call: TRBD1
clone_size: NA
cdr3_nt: TGCGCCAGCAGCTTGGGGACCGGGACAGGGGTCGAGACCCAGTACTTC
cdr3_aa: CASSLGTGTGVETQYF

j_call: TRBJ1-1
v_call: TRBV5-1
d_call: NA
clone_size: NA
cdr3_nt: TGCGCCAGCAGCGCGGCTTCGATGAACACTGAAGCTTTCTTT
cdr3_aa: CASSAASMNTEAFF

j_call: TRBJ2-5
v_call: TRBV27
d_call: NA
clone_size: NA
cdr3_nt: TGTGCCAGCAGGAGACAGGGAGGAGAGACCCAGTACTTC
cdr3_aa: CASRRQGGETQYF

j_call: TRBJ2-7
v_call: TRBV19
d_call: TRBD1
clone_size: NA
cdr3_nt: TGTGCCAGTAGTATACCGGGACAGGGTGACGAGCAGTACTTC
cdr3_aa: CASSIPGQGDEQYF

j_call: TRBJ2-5
v_call: TRBV18
d_call: TRBD2
clone_size: NA
cdr3_nt: TGTGCCAGCTCACCGCAGCGGACTAGCGGCCAAGAGACCCAGTACTTC
cdr3_aa: CASSPQRTSGQETQYF